This record looks at one T cell receptor beta chain sequence and its context. The data were produced by immunoSEQ multiplex PCR, yet TCRdb's version contains in-frame clones alone and is incomplete. The data show about 97,000 clones, 92% seen once. The CDR3 extends over 14 amino acids. CDR1 and CDR2 from the germline V gene are MDHEN and SYDVKM. Trimming took off 3 bases at V and 4 bases at J, with 10 bases between the two ends. The data are from a study of control samples from healthy donors and cancer patients. This chain links TRBV28 with TRBJ2-1, with no clear D. This sequence originates from a woman younger than 35 in good health. Sequenced sample: blood. DNA of the CDR3: TGTGCCAGCAGTTTGTGGCCGAATTACAATGAGCAGTTCTTC. It codes for CASSLWPNYNEQFF.